Below, 25 T cell receptor beta chains from the same sample are listed, as sequenced in a study of OX40 agonist ivuxolimab in advanced cancers. Libraries were prepared by immunoSEQ multiplex PCR; TCRdb keeps only in-frame clonotypes and omits some of them. The sample shows 75,000 to 100,000 clones, approximately 86% of them seen only once. The source material was CD4+ or CD8+ T cells sorted from blood, sampled in a trial of the OX40 agonist ivuxolimab. Receptor source: an adult with an advanced solid tumor such as melanoma, head and neck, liver or kidney cancer.

In its sample, this clone was seen a few times. V and J are TRBV28 and TRBJ1-3, with 7 bases lining up with TRBD1. The CDR3 consists of 15 residues. Germline assignment: CDR1 MDHEN and CDR2 SYDVKM. V lost 8 bases and J lost 0; bases outside the gene matches: 7. The CDR3 here is CASGSGGSSGNTIYF. The CDR3 DNA reads TGTGCCAGCGGTTCAGGGGGAAGCTCTGGAAACACCATATATTTT.

V is TRBV2 and J is TRBJ2-7; weak D call: TRBD1 (6 bases). The V end lost 5 bases, the J end lost 2 bases, and 10 bases lay between the germline ends. The CDR3 extends over 13 amino acids. From germline, CDR1 is SNHLY and CDR2 FYNNEI. CDR3 nucleotides: TGTGCCAGCAGTCGGGACAAGACCTACGAGCAGTACTTC. Translated, it gives CASSRDKTYEQYF.

CDR3 residues: CASSLLRGEQYF. The CDR3 region has the DNA TGTGCCAGCAGTTTATTGCGTGGGGAGCAGTACTTC. V is TRBV28 and J is TRBJ2-7, with D uncertain. With 1 base removed from V and 7 bases from J, the gap between germline ends came to 8 bases. Germline V CDR1 and CDR2: MDHEN, SYDVKM. This CDR3 is 12 amino acids long.

The chain uses TRBV20-1 and TRBJ1-2; the D gene is possibly TRBD1 (5 bases). The CDR3 runs to 11 residues. The germline V gene has CDR1 DFQATT and CDR2 SNEGSKA (reference sequence). V was clipped by 8 bases and J by 5 bases, with 12 bases between them. CDR3 nucleotide sequence: TGCAGTCCTAAACAGGAATATGGCTACACCTTC. Its protein product is CSPKQEYGYTF.

The CDR3 protein is CATKVVGSDYEQYF. The DNA for the CDR3 is TGTGCCACGAAGGTGGTCGGGAGCGACTACGAGCAGTACTTC. V usage is TRBV19 and J usage is TRBJ2-7, with TRBD2 as a possible D gene (6 bases). Germline CDR1 reads LNHDA; CDR2 reads SQIVND (reference sequence). Trimming left V 10 bases short and J 3 bases short, with 19 bases between. This CDR3 contains 14 residues.

This sequence joins TRBV6-5 and TRBJ1-6; no clear D. The ends were cut back, 6 bases at V and 0 bases at J, with 9 bases in the middle. This CDR3 spans 15 amino acids. Germline values: CDR1 MNHEY, CDR2 SVGAGI. As DNA, the CDR3 is TGTGCCAGCAGCCCACAGAGCTCCTATAATTCACCCCTCCACTTT. Residues: CASSPQSSYNSPLHF.

The J gene is TRBJ1-1, the V gene TRBV10-2; no definite D call. Germline lookup yields CDR1 WSHSY and CDR2 SAAADI. V lost 8 bases and J 7 bases, leaving 17 bases between the germline ends. This CDR3 is built from 13 residues. CDR3 DNA sequence: TGCGCCAGCTGGGCCACTTGGGAAGATGAAGCTTTCTTT. Translation: CASWATWEDEAFF.

This clone was found many times. The chain carries TRBV19 and TRBJ1-1; D perhaps matches TRBD1 (5 bases). Trimming removed 5 bases from V and 5 bases from J, with 12 bases in between. This CDR3 has 13 amino acids. Germline lookup yields CDR1 LNHDA and CDR2 SQIVND (reference sequence). CDR3 in amino acids: CASSLGDVTEAFF. For the CDR3, the DNA is TGTGCCAGTAGTCTAGGGGACGTTACTGAAGCTTTCTTT.

The gene calls are TRBV2 and TRBJ1-2, with unresolved D. CDR1 is SNHLY, CDR2 FYNNEI, per germline. The length of the CDR3 is 12 residues. V was clipped by 7 bases and J by 10 bases, with 16 bases between them. CDR3 DNA: TGTGCCAGCACCCGGGAGGAGAGCTACTACACCTTC. It encodes CASTREESYYTF.

The rearrangement uses TRBV5-6 and TRBJ2-2, with 12 positions matching TRBD2. Per germline, CDR1 SGHDT and CDR2 YYEEEE. J lost 4 bases, V lost 4 bases, and 5 bases had no gene match. This CDR3 comprises 16 residues. In nucleotides, the CDR3 is TGTGCCAGCAGCCCCGGACTAGCGGGAATCACCGGGGAGCTGTTTTTT. Translating it yields CASSPGLAGITGELFF.

The chain has TRBV25-1 and TRBJ1-1; D unresolved. With 2 bases removed from V and 8 bases from J, the gap between germline ends came to 12 bases. The length of the CDR3 is 13 residues. The germline V gene has CDR1 MGHDK and CDR2 SYGVNS. CDR3 sequence: CASSERPGSEAFF. DNA for the CDR3: TGTGCCAGCAGTGAACGGCCCGGGTCCGAAGCTTTCTTT.

The chain carries TRBV6-6 and TRBJ1-1; the D is unclear. V lost 4 bases, J lost 4 bases, and 7 bases lay in between. Per germline, CDR1 MNHNY and CDR2 SVGAGI (reference sequence). CDR3 length: 12 residues. The CDR3 DNA sequence: TGTGCCAGCAGTTCTACTGGCACTGAAGCTTTCTTT. It codes for CASSSTGTEAFF.

This clone was seen a single time. This chain joins TRBV7-9 and TRBJ2-7; weak D call: TRBD2 (5 bases). CDR1 SEHNR and CDR2 FQNEAQ come from the germline V gene (reference sequence). Trimming shortened V by 3 bases and J by 3 bases, and 9 bases separated the two germline ends. This CDR3 spans 13 amino acids. CDR3 in amino acids: CASSLAGGYEQYF. The CDR3 region has the DNA TGTGCCAGCAGCTTGGCGGGTGGCTACGAGCAGTACTTC.

The chain couples TRBV29-1 to TRBJ1-4; D gene uncertain. Deletions cut 1 base from V and 8 bases from J, with 8 bases between. Germline V gene lookup returns CDR1 SQVTM and CDR2 ANQGSEA. The CDR3 extends over 12 amino acids. The CDR3 DNA is TGCAGCGTTGAAGGGGGTGAAGAAAAACTGTTTTTT. It yields the protein CSVEGGEEKLFF. Variable domain in full (rest from reference TRBV29-1 and TRBJ1-4): SAVISQKPSRDICQRGTSLTIQCQVDSQVTMMFWYRQQPGQSLTLIATANQGSEATYESGFVIDKFPISRPNLTFSTLTVSNMSPEDSSIYLCSVEGGEEKLFFGSGTQLSVL.

The sample holds a few counts of this clone. The gene calls are TRBV27 and TRBJ2-7; D not resolved. The CDR3 covers 10 residues. In germline, CDR1 is MNHEY, CDR2 SMNVEV (reference sequence). Trimming pared 8 bases from V and 4 bases from J, leaving 6 bases between. The CDR3 protein is CASGYYEQYF. Written as DNA, the CDR3 is TGTGCCAGCGGCTATTACGAGCAGTACTTC.

This clone was observed a few times. The chain recombines TRBV28 with TRBJ2-1, with 8 nucleotides matching TRBD2. The V segment lost 2 bases and the J segment 7 bases; nucleotides outside the gene matches: 4. The CDR3 loop spans 14 amino acids. Germline CDR1 is MDHEN and CDR2 is SYDVKM. The CDR3 sequence is CASSLPGGRNEQFF. CDR3 sequence (DNA): TGTGCCAGCAGTTTACCGGGGGGGAGGAATGAGCAGTTCTTC. The entire variable domain, with the rest obtained from reference TRBV28 and TRBJ2-1, is as follows: DVKVTQSSRYLVKRTGEKVFLECVQDMDHENMFWYRQDPGLGLRLIYFSYDVKMKEKGDIPEGYSVSREKKERFSLILESASTNQTSMYLCASSLPGGRNEQFFGPGTRLTVL.

This clone was seen just once. The chain recombines TRBV9 with TRBJ2-3, with a tentative D call TRBD2 (7 bases). The CDR3 is 18 amino acids. The ends were cut back, 0 bases at V and 6 bases at J, with 23 bases in the middle. The germline CDR1 and CDR2 sequences are SGDLS and YYNGEE. CDR3 residues: CASSVATGGASRGDTQYF. CDR3 DNA sequence: TGTGCCAGCAGCGTAGCTACTGGGGGGGCCTCACGAGGGGATACGCAGTATTTT.

The CDR3 is CASSLEAGRSGSYEQYF. In DNA form, the CDR3 reads TGTGCCAGCAGCTTAGAGGCTGGAAGAAGTGGGTCCTACGAGCAGTACTTC. The rearrangement joins TRBV7-9 to TRBJ2-7; D not resolved. Deletions cut 1 base from V and 1 base from J, with 17 bases between. Germline CDR1 SEHNR, CDR2 FQNEAQ (reference sequence). This CDR3 contains 17 residues.

This sequence joins TRBV7-3 and TRBJ2-7, with D uncertain. Trimming took off 4 bases at V and 3 bases at J, with 16 bases between the two ends. The CDR3 has 15 amino acids. Germline assignment: CDR1 SGHTA and CDR2 FQGTGA. The CDR3 is CASSSLSGLGYEQYF. CDR3 DNA: TGTGCCAGCAGCTCCCTGTCGGGCCTAGGCTACGAGCAGTACTTC.

V and J are TRBV7-2 and TRBJ2-3; 11 bases are shared with TRBD2. This CDR3 region has 18 residues. CDR1 is SGHTA and CDR2 is FQGNSA in the germline V gene. Trimming at V came to 0 bases and at J to 2 bases, leaving 7 bases not matched to a gene. The DNA of the CDR3 is TGTGCCAGCAGCTTAGCGGCTAGCGGGGGGCTACTCACAGATACGCAGTATTTT. Encoded protein: CASSLAASGGLLTDTQYF.

The chain uses TRBV11-2 and TRBJ1-4; D possibly corresponds to TRBD1 (5 bases). There are 16 residues in the CDR3. Germline CDR1 SGHAT, CDR2 FQNNGV. Trimming took 6 bases from V and 8 from J, leaving 22 bases between them. The CDR3 sequence: CASRRPGEGRKEKLFF. For the CDR3, the DNA is TGTGCCAGCAGACGCCCCGGAGAGGGGCGAAAGGAAAAACTGTTTTTT.

This clone has only a few counts. The chain joins TRBV6-5 to TRBJ1-5; D unresolved. Per the germline V gene, CDR1 is MNHEY and CDR2 is SVGAGI. This CDR3 is 14 amino acids long. Trimming took 5 bases from V and 7 from J, leaving 15 bases between them. This chain's CDR3 is CASSTDGVGQPQHF. In nucleotides, the CDR3 is TGTGCCAGCAGTACCGATGGGGTTGGGCAGCCCCAGCATTTT.

This clone was seen a handful of times. The chain couples TRBV27 to TRBJ2-6, with a tentative D call TRBD2 (6 bases). Germline CDR1 is MNHEY and CDR2 is SMNVEV (reference sequence). With 5 bases removed from V and 0 bases from J, the gap between germline ends came to 14 bases. The CDR3 has 17 amino acids. CDR3 region: CASSPLGTPSGANVLTF. The CDR3 nucleotides read TGTGCCAGCAGTCCACTCGGGACTCCCTCTGGGGCCAACGTCCTGACTTTC.

This chain uses TRBV6-5 with TRBJ1-1; D gene uncertain. V was cut by 6 bases and J by 5 bases, with 16 bases left in between. CDR1 is MNHEY and CDR2 is SVGAGI in the germline V gene. The CDR3 is made up of 14 amino acids. CDR3 protein: CASSGKGGWTEAFF. CDR3 DNA: TGTGCCAGCAGCGGGAAGGGAGGATGGACTGAAGCTTTCTTT.

The chain joins TRBV5-5 to TRBJ1-5; D uncertain. The CDR3 has 13 residues. Per the germline V gene, CDR1 is SGHKS and CDR2 is YYEKEE (reference sequence). V gave up 0 bases and J gave up 9 bases, with 10 bases separating them. CDR3 residues: CASSLDSHRPQHF. The CDR3 region has the DNA TGTGCCAGCAGCTTGGATTCCCACCGGCCCCAGCATTTT.